The clone carrying this T cell receptor (beta chain) was observed a handful of times. This entry belongs to a study of PD-L1 blockade in urothelial cancer. Study-wide context: Median T cell yield from blood was fewer than 150,000.

The length of the CDR3 is 15 residues. CDR1 and CDR2 from the germline V gene are SGHTA and FQGTGA. Unmatched junction bases numbered 11, after V lost 5 bases and J lost 5 bases. Here immunoSEQ multiplex PCR was the method, and the copy in TCRdb shows in-frame clones only, minus some. The sample consists of about 74,000 clones, 85% to 90% of them appearing once. Time point reported: pretreatment peripheral blood. The material sequenced was PBMCs, taken around atezolizumab (anti-PD-L1) treatment. The genes are TRBV7-3 and TRBJ2-7; 8 positions agree with TRBD1. The sequence came from a man in his 70s with urothelial cancer. CDR3 amino acids: CASSPQPSDRDEQYF. The CDR3 coding sequence is TGTGCCAGCAGCCCCCAACCCTCGGACAGGGACGAGCAGTACTTC.